A selection of T cell receptor beta chains follows, all from one sample in a study of OX40 agonist ivuxolimab in advanced cancers. Sequencing used immunoSEQ multiplex PCR; TCRdb keeps in-frame clones, though not all of them. The sample carries fewer than 45,000 clones, approximately 88% recorded once. This sample comprised CD4+ or CD8+ T cells sorted from blood, obtained in a trial of the OX40 agonist ivuxolimab. These receptors originate from an adult with an advanced solid tumor such as melanoma, head and neck, liver or kidney cancer. Both conserved end residues are part of each CDR3. The order of the fields is CDR3 length, clone size, J gene, D gene, V gene, CDR3 protein, CDR3 DNA. The D gene is left open where the match is weak. A clone size is listed for some rows: how often the clone was seen (once, few, many), or a class if it is expanded.

14,NA,TRBJ2-7,NA,TRBV15,CATSRVQGTYEQYF,TGTGCCACCAGCAGAGTGCAGGGAACCTACGAGCAGTACTTC
13,NA,TRBJ1-6,NA,TRBV9,CASSVVSGGPLHF,TGTGCCAGCAGCGTAGTCAGTGGGGGGCCCCTCCACTTT
14,NA,TRBJ1-2,NA,TRBV7-9,CASSLVGGTLGYTF,TGTGCCAGCAGCTTAGTGGGTGGGACTCTTGGCTACACCTTC
11,NA,TRBJ1-4,NA,TRBV27,CASSSGEKLFF,TGTGCCAGCAGTTCCGGTGAAAAACTGTTTTTT
14,NA,TRBJ1-3,NA,TRBV11-2,CASSFLSEGNTIYF,TGTGCCAGCAGCTTCTTATCGGAGGGAAACACCATATATTTT
16,NA,TRBJ2-7,TRBD1,TRBV4-1,CASSQAPGQGRHEQYF,TGCGCCAGCAGCCAAGCCCCGGGACAGGGGAGACACGAGCAGTACTTC
11,NA,TRBJ2-7,NA,TRBV7-9,CASRDGYEQYF,TGTGCCAGCAGGGACGGGTACGAGCAGTACTTC
13,NA,TRBJ2-7,NA,TRBV11-3,CASSLSLNYEQYF,TGTGCCAGCAGCCTTTCCTTAAACTACGAGCAGTACTTC
15,NA,TRBJ1-5,TRBD1,TRBV27,CASSLLGQVNQPQHF,TGTGCCAGCAGTTTACTGGGACAGGTCAATCAGCCCCAGCATTTT
16,once,TRBJ2-1,TRBD2,TRBV19,CASSIVGSGAWNEQFF,TGTGCCAGTAGTATAGTGGGCAGCGGGGCGTGGAATGAGCAGTTCTTC
16,NA,TRBJ2-7,TRBD1,TRBV7-2,CASSSPPGTVYYEQYF,TGTGCCAGCAGCTCACCTCCCGGGACAGTCTACTACGAGCAGTACTTC
14,NA,TRBJ2-2,NA,TRBV13,CASSLAANTGELFF,TGTGCCAGCAGCCTAGCAGCGAACACCGGGGAGCTGTTTTTT
14,NA,TRBJ1-2,TRBD1,TRBV10-2,CASRGDSSRYGYTF,TGCGCCAGCAGGGGGGACAGCTCCCGCTATGGCTACACCTTC
15,NA,TRBJ1-1,TRBD1,TRBV27,CASSVRTGGNTEAFF,TGTGCCAGCAGTGTAAGGACAGGGGGAAACACTGAAGCTTTCTTT
14,NA,TRBJ2-1,TRBD2,TRBV5-1,CASSGGRDNNEQFF,TGCGCCAGCAGCGGCGGGAGAGATAACAATGAGCAGTTCTTC
14,NA,TRBJ2-2,TRBD2,TRBV27,CASSLAGASGELFF,TGTGCCAGCAGCCTGGCGGGAGCTTCCGGGGAGCTGTTTTTT
15,NA,TRBJ1-4,NA,TRBV6-6,CSSSSNGQKNEKLFF,TGTTCCAGCAGTTCGAACGGTCAGAAAAATGAAAAACTGTTTTTT
13,NA,TRBJ1-5,NA,TRBV28,CASRREGNQPQHF,TGTGCCAGCAGGCGAGAGGGGAATCAGCCCCAGCATTTT
13,NA,TRBJ1-1,NA,TRBV7-9,CASSLGVATEAFF,TGTGCCAGCAGCTTAGGGGTGGCCACTGAAGCTTTCTTT
12,NA,TRBJ2-3,NA,TRBV14,CASSHYTDTQYF,TGTGCCAGCAGCCATTACACAGATACGCAGTATTTT
16,NA,TRBJ2-5,TRBD2,TRBV10-2,CASSLNSGRVRETQYF,TGCGCCAGCAGTTTAAATAGCGGGAGGGTAAGGGAGACCCAGTACTTC
16,NA,TRBJ2-1,NA,TRBV14,CASSQGVRNSYNEQFF,TGTGCCAGCAGCCAAGGGGTGCGGAACTCCTACAATGAGCAGTTCTTC
14,NA,TRBJ2-3,NA,TRBV27,CASKGRGTRDTQYF,TGTGCCAGCAAGGGTCGTGGGACAAGGGATACGCAGTATTTT
14,once,TRBJ2-1,TRBD2,TRBV6-5,CASRRLAGANEQFF,TGTGCCAGCAGGCGACTAGCGGGAGCCAATGAGCAGTTCTTC
15,NA,TRBJ2-5,TRBD2,TRBV5-4,CASSRASGVQETQYF,TGTGCCAGCAGCCGGGCTAGCGGAGTCCAAGAGACCCAGTACTTC
12,NA,TRBJ1-3,NA,TRBV30,CAWKGVGNTIYF,TGTGCCTGGAAAGGGGTTGGAAACACCATATATTTT
15,few,TRBJ1-4,NA,TRBV6-1,CASTPGPATNEKLFF,TGTGCCAGCACCCCAGGGCCTGCAACTAATGAAAAACTGTTTTTT
14,few,TRBJ1-1,NA,TRBV11-2,CASRGDGANTEAFF,TGTGCCAGCAGGGGGGACGGAGCGAACACTGAAGCTTTCTTT
14,NA,TRBJ2-1,NA,TRBV7-9,CASSLGGLYNEQFF,TGTGCCAGCAGCTTAGGAGGGCTGTACAATGAGCAGTTCTTC
13,few,TRBJ1-5,NA,TRBV9,CASSPQGNQPQHF,TGTGCCAGCAGCCCCCAGGGCAATCAGCCCCAGCATTTT
15,NA,TRBJ1-5,NA,TRBV28,CASNRQREINQPQHF,TGTGCCAGCAACCGGCAGAGAGAAATCAATCAGCCCCAGCATTTT
17,NA,TRBJ2-4,TRBD1,TRBV18,CASSPPRDRLGKNIQYF,TGTGCCAGCTCACCACCCCGGGACAGGCTGGGCAAAAACATTCAGTACTTC
14,NA,TRBJ2-2,NA,TRBV28,CATMGTTNTGELFF,TGTGCCACCATGGGGACAACCAACACCGGGGAGCTGTTTTTT